The entry that follows covers one TCR beta chain sequence. Its antigen is unidentified. The sample is drawn from a study of OX40 agonist ivuxolimab in advanced cancers. Study overall: The study gave patients intravenous ivuxolimab at 0.01 to 10 mg/kg every 2 weeks.

V was shortened by 4 bases and J by 1 base, with 19 bases between the two germline ends. The CDR3 contains 17 residues. Germline CDR1 reads LGHNA; CDR2 reads YNFKEQ. Study findings and constraints: Specificity for antigen went undetermined in the expanded peripheral T cells. Some of the nonresponding patients also showed low levels of normalized T-cell clonal expansion.

The repertoire was sequenced with immunoSEQ multiplex PCR; TCRdb's copy has only in-frame clones and lacks some. The profile covers approximately 94,000 clones, with around 91% appearing a single time and about 0.89% taken by the ten largest. The rearrangement links TRBV4-2 to TRBJ1-1, with TRBD1 as a possible D gene (5 bases). This clonotype originated in an adult with an advanced solid tumor such as melanoma, head and neck, liver or kidney cancer. The source material was CD4+ or CD8+ T cells sorted from blood, sampled in a trial of the OX40 agonist ivuxolimab. The CDR3 bases are TGTGCCAGCAGCCCCCCCCAGCGGGACCACTCGAACACTGAAGCTTTCTTT. Its protein product is CASSPPQRDHSNTEAFF.